A selection of T cell receptor beta chains follows, all from one sample in a study of shared clonotypes between healthy human individuals. Using immunoSEQ multiplex PCR, the repertoire was profiled, and TCRdb retains in-frame clones only, with some absent. The data hold over a million clones, with approximately 72% observed a single time. The sequenced material came from memory CD4+ T cells sorted from blood. The receptor set was obtained from a man aged 18 to 29 in good health. Both conserved end residues are part of each CDR3. Each record gives: clone size, J gene, V gene, CDR3 protein. Some rows mark clone size as missing; the rest say once, few, many or name a class of expanded clone.

.,TRBJ2-3,TRBV5-1,CASSPGQPADTQYF
few,TRBJ2-1,TRBV18,CASSPGQGDEQFF
.,TRBJ2-7,TRBV25-1,CASRAGGGRYEQYF
.,TRBJ2-7,TRBV11-2,CASSLASGPYEQYF
few,TRBJ1-2,TRBV30,CAWTRGGYLGYTF
.,TRBJ1-1,TRBV5-1,CASSWRDSVNTEAFF
.,TRBJ2-5,TRBV30,CAWNGLQETQYF
few,TRBJ2-7,TRBV7-9,CASSPGPIYEQYF
.,TRBJ1-3,TRBV10-3,CAIRADTSGNTIYF
.,TRBJ2-7,TRBV11-2,CASSTGQVYEQYF
few,TRBJ1-2,TRBV2,CASSPTSGGVGYTF
few,TRBJ1-2,TRBV7-9,CASSLAGGRGYTF
.,TRBJ1-2,TRBV28,CASSLFGAGDYGYTF
.,TRBJ1-2,TRBV2,CASSPQGGNYGYTF
.,TRBJ2-3,TRBV28,CASTPGLAGTDTQYF
.,TRBJ1-1,TRBV27,CASRGAMNTEAFF
many,TRBJ2-2,TRBV5-1,CASSLELAGYTELFF
.,TRBJ1-6,TRBV7-9,CASSPGRINSPLHF
.,TRBJ1-2,TRBV2,CASSEEAVNYGYTF
.,TRBJ2-3,TRBV6-1,CASSEALAGRSTDTQYF
.,TRBJ2-1,TRBV11-3,CASSLAAGTLGDEQFF
.,TRBJ2-4,TRBV11-2,CASSETGNIQYF
.,TRBJ1-2,TRBV18,CANSPGGGYGYTF
few,TRBJ1-2,TRBV19,CASSGTGVRRPYGYTF
.,TRBJ2-7,TRBV30,CAWRLGGGKPYEQYF
.,TRBJ2-7,TRBV2,CASMRDTAYEQYF
.,TRBJ2-6,TRBV27,CASSLRGAGGANVLTF
.,TRBJ2-5,TRBV2,CASSEGLAGETQYF
.,TRBJ2-7,TRBV7-3,CASSSSVGGPYEQYF
.,TRBJ2-3,TRBV5-4,CASSASTSGNTDTQYF
.,TRBJ2-5,TRBV14,CASSLGDRVGETQYF
.,TRBJ2-7,TRBV7-9,CASSLGGLSTYEQYF
few,TRBJ2-7,TRBV7-6,CASSSGTPNEQYF
few,TRBJ2-2,TRBV5-4,CASSFGGGRGTGELFF
.,TRBJ1-4,TRBV6-1,CASSEIRGSGEKLFF
.,TRBJ1-5,TRBV7-2,CASSLTGDYSNQPQHF
.,TRBJ2-7,TRBV10-2,CAITSDPSSYEQYF
few,TRBJ1-6,TRBV11-2,CATDGGRGSPLHF
.,TRBJ1-5,TRBV2,CASSPLNNQPQHF
many,TRBJ2-7,TRBV28,CASSSLLREQYF
.,TRBJ2-7,TRBV6-1,CASSSGGTSYEQYF
.,TRBJ1-1,TRBV6-5,CASSYSLGSTEAFF
once,TRBJ1-5,TRBV7-8,CASSFAPQGYNQPQHF
.,TRBJ2-6,TRBV30,CAWTVKANVLTF
.,TRBJ1-4,TRBV5-1,CASSLAPLGAGGKLFF
.,TRBJ1-3,TRBV5-4,CASSLGDAGKGNTIYF
.,TRBJ1-6,TRBV28,CASSLQGVRTPLHF
few,TRBJ2-6,TRBV27,CASSSIQGAAGANVLTF
.,TRBJ2-1,TRBV7-2,CASSLVGGAWSEQFF
.,TRBJ2-7,TRBV11-2,CASSLDTTYEQYF
.,TRBJ1-6,TRBV27,CASSPGTGVRNSPLHF
few,TRBJ2-3,TRBV7-6,CASSPEWLAGGTDTQYF
.,TRBJ2-1,TRBV4-1,CASSQHPASPAGRASEQFF
.,TRBJ2-5,TRBV7-2,CASSLRGGRFSTYQETQYF
.,TRBJ2-5,TRBV5-6,CASSPLAGRGETQYF